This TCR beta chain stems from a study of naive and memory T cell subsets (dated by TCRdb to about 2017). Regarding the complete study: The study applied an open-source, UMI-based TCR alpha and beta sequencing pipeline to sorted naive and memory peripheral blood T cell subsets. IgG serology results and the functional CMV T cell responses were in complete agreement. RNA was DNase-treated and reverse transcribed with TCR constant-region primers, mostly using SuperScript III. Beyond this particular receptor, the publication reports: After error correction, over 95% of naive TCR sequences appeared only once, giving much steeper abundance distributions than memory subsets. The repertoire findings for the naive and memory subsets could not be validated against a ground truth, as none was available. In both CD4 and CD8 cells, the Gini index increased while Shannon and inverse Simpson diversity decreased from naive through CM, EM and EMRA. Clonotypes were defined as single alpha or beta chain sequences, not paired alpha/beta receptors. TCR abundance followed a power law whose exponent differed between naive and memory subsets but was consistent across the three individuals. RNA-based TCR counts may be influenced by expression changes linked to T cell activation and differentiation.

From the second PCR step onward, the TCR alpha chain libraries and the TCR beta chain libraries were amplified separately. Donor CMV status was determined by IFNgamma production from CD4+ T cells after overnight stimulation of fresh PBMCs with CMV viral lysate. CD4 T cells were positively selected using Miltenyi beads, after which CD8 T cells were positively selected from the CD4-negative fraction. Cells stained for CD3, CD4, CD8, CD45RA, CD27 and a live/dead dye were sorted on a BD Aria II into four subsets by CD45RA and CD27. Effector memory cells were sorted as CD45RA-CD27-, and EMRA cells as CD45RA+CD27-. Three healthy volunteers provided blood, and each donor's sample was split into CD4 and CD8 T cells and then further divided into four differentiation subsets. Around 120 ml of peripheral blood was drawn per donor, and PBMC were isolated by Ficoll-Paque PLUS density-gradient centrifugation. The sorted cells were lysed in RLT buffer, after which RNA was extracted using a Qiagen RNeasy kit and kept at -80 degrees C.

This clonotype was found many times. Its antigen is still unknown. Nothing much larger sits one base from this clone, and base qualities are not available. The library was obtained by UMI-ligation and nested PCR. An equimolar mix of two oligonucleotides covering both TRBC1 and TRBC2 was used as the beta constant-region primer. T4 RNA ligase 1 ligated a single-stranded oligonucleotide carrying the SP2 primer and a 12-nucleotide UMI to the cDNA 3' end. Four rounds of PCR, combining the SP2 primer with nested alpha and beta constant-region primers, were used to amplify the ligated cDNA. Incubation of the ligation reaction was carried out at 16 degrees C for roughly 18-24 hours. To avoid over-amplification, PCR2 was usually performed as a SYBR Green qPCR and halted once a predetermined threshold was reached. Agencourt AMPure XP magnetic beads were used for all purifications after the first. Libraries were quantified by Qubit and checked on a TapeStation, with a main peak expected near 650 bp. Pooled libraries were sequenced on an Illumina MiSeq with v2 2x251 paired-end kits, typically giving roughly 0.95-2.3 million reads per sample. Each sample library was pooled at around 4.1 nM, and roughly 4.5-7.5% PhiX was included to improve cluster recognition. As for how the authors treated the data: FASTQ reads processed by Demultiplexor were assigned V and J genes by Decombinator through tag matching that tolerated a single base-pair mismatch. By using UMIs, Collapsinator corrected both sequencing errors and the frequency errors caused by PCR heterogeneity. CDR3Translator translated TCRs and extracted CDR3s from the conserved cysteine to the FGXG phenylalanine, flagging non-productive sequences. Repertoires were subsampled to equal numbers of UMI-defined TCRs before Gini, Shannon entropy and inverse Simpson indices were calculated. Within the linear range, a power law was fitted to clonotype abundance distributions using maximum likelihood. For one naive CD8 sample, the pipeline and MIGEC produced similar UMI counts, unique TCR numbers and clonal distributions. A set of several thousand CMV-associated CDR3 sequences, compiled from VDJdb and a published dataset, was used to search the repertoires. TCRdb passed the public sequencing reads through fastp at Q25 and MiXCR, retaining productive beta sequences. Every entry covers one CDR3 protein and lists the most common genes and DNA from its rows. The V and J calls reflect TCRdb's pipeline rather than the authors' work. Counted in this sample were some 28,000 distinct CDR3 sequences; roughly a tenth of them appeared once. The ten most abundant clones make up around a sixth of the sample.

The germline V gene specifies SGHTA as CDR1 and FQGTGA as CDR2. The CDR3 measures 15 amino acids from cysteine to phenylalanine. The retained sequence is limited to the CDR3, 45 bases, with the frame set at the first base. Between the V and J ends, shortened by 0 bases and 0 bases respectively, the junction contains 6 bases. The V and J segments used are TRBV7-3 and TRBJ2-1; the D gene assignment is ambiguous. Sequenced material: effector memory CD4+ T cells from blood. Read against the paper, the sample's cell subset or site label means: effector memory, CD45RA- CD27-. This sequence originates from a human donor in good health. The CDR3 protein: CASSLTRTSYNEQFF. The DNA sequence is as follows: TGTGCCAGCAGCTTAACGCGGACCTCCTACAATGAGCAGTTCTTC.